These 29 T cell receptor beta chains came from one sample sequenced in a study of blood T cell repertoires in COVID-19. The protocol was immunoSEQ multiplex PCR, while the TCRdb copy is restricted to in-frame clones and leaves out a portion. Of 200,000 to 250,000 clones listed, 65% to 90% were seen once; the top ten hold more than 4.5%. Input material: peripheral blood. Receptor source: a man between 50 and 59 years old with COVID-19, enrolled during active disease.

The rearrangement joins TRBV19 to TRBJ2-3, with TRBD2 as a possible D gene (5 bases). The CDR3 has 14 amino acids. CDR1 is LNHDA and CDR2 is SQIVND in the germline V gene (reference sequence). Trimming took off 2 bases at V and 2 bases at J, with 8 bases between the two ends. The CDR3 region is CASSIPGYTDTQYF. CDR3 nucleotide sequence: TGTGCCAGTAGTATACCGGGGTACACAGATACGCAGTATTTT.

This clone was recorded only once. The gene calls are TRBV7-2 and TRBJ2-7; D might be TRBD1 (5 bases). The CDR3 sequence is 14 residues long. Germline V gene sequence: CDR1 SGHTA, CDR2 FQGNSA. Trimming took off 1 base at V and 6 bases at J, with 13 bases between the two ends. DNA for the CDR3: TGTGCCAGCAGCTTAGTAGGGGCTCTTGGCGAGCAGTACTTC. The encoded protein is CASSLVGALGEQYF.

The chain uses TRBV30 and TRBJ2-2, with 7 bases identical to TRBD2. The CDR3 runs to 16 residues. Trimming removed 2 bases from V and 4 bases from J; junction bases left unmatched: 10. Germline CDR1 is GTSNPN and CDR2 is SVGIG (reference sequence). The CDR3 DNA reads TGTGCCTGGAGTCCCCTGGGGGGGGTGGGCACCGGGGAGCTGTTTTTT. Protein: CAWSPLGGVGTGELFF. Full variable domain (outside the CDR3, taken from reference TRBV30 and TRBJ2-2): SQTIHQWPATLVQPVGSPLSLECTVEGTSNPNLYWYRQAAGRGLQLLFYSVGIGQISSEVPQNLSASRPQDRQFILSSKKLLLSDSGFYLCAWSPLGGVGTGELFFGEGSRLTVL.

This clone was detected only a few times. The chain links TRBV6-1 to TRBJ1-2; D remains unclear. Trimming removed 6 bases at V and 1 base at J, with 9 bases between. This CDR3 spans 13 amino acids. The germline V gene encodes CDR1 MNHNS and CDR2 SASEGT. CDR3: CASSPRSNYGYTF. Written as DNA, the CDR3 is TGTGCCAGCAGCCCTAGAAGTAACTATGGCTACACCTTC.

The CDR3, as DNA: TGTGCCAGTCGGGACACCTCTGGAAACACCATATATTTT. It specifies CASRDTSGNTIYF. This chain links TRBV7-9 with TRBJ1-3, with a tentative D call TRBD1 (6 bases). Trimming took 9 bases from V and 0 from J, leaving 9 bases between them. This CDR3 has 13 residues. Germline values: CDR1 SEHNR, CDR2 FQNEAQ (reference sequence).

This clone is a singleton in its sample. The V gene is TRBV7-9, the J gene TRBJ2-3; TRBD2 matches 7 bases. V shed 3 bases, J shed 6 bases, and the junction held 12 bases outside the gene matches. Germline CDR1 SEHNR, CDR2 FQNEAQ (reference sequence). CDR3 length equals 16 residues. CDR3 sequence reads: CASSFGRAILSDTQYF. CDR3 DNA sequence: TGTGCCAGCAGCTTTGGGAGGGCTATTCTTTCGGATACGCAGTATTTT.

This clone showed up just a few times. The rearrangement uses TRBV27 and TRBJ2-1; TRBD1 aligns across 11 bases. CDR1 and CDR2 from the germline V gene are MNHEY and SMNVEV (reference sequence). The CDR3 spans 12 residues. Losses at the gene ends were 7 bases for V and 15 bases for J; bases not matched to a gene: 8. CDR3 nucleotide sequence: TGTGCCAGCAAGCGGACAGGGGGCGTCGCGTTCTTC. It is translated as CASKRTGGVAFF.

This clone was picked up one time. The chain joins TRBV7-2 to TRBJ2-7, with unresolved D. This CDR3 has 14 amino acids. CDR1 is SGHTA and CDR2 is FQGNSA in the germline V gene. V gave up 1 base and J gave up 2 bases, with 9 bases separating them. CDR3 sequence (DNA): TGTGCCAGCAGCTTAGTGGCAGGTACCTACGAGCAGTACTTC. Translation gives CASSLVAGTYEQYF.

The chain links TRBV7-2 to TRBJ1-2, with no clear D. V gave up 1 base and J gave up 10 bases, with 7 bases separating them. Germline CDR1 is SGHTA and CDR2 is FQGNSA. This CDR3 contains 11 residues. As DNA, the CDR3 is TGTGCCAGCAGCTTAGAATCAATCTACACCTTC. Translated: CASSLESIYTF.

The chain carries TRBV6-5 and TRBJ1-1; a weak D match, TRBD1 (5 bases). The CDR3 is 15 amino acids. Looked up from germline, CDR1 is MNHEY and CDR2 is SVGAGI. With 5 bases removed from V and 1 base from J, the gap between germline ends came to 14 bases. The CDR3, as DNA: TGTGCCAGCAGTCGCTTGGACACCTGGAACACTGAAGCTTTCTTT. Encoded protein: CASSRLDTWNTEAFF.

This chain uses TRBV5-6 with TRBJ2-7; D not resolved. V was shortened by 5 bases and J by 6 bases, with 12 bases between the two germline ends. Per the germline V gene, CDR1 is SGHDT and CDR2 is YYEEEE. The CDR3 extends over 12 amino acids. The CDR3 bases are TGTGCCAGCAGGTTTCCGGCGGCCGAGCAGTACTTC. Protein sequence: CASRFPAAEQYF.

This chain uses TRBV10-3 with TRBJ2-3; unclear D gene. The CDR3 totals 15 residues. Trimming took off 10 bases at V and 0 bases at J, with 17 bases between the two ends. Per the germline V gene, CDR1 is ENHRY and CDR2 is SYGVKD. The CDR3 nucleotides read TGTGCCACCATGCTGGGCCGAACTAGCACAGATACGCAGTATTTT. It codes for CATMLGRTSTDTQYF.

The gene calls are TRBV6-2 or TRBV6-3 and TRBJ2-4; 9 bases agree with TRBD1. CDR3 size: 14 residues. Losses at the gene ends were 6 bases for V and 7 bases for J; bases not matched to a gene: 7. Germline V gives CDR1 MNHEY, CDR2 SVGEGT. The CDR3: CASSRTGVLNIQYF. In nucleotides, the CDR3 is TGTGCCAGCAGCCGGACAGGGGTTCTGAACATTCAGTACTTC.

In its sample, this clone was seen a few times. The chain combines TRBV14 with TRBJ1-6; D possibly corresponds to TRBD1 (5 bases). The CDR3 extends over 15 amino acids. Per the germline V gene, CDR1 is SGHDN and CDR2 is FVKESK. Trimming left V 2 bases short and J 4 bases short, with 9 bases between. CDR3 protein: CASSQQGLYNSPLHF. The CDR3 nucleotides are TGTGCCAGCAGCCAACAGGGCTTGTATAATTCACCCCTCCACTTT.

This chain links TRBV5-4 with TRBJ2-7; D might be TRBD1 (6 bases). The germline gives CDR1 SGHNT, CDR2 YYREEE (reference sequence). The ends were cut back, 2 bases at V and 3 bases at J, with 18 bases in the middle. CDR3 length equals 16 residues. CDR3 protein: CASSFPSARGGYEQYF. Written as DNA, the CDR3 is TGTGCCAGCAGCTTCCCCTCAGCCAGGGGTGGCTACGAGCAGTACTTC.

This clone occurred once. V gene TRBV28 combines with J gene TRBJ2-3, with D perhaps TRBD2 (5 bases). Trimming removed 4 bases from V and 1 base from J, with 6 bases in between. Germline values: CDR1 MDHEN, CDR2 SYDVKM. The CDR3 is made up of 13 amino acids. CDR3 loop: CASSSRGTDTQYF. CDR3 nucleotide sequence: TGTGCCAGCAGTTCGAGGGGCACAGATACGCAGTATTTT.

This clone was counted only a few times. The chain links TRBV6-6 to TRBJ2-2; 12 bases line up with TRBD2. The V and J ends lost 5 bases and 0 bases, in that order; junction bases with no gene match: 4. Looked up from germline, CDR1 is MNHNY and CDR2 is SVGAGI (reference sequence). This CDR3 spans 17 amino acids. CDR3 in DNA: TGTGCCAGCAGTCCACTAGCGGGGGGTACGAACACCGGGGAGCTGTTTTTT. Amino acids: CASSPLAGGTNTGELFF.

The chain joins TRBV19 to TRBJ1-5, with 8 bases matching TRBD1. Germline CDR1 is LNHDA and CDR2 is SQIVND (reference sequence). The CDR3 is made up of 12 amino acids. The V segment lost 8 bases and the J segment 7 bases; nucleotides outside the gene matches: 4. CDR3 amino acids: CASGQGEQPQHF. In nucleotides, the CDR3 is TGTGCCAGTGGACAGGGAGAACAGCCCCAGCATTTT.

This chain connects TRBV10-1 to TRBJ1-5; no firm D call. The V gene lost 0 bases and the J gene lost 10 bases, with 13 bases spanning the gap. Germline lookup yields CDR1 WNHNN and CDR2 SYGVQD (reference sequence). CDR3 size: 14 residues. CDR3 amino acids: CASSESRGSGPQHF. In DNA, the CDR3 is TGCGCCAGCAGTGAGTCGAGAGGGAGTGGCCCCCAGCATTTT.

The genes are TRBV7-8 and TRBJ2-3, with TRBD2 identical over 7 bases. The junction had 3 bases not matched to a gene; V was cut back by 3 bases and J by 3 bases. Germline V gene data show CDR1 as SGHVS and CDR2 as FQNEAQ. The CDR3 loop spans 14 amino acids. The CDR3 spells CASSFLAVTDTQYF. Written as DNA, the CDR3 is TGTGCCAGCAGCTTCCTAGCGGTAACAGATACGCAGTATTTT.

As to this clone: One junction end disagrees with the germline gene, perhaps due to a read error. The CDR3 here is CASSSPGSRLF. The CDR3 region has the DNA TGTGCCAGCAGCTCCCCCGGGTCACGTCTCTTC. The chain employs TRBV9 and TRBJ2-1; no definite D call. Germline V gene data show CDR1 as SGDLS and CDR2 as YYNGEE. CDR3 length equals 11 residues. Complete variable domain (other parts from reference TRBV9 and TRBJ2-1): DSGVTQTPKHLITATGQRVTLRCSPRSGDLSVYWYQQSLDQGLQFLIQYYNGEERAKGNILERFSAQQFPDLHSELNLSSLELGDSALYFCASSSPGSRLFGPGTRLTVL.

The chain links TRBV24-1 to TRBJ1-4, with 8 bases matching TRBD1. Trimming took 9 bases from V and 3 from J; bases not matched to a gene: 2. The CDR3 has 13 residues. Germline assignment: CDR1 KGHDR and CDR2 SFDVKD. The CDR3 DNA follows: TGTGCCACCGGACAGGGAGCTAATGAAAAACTGTTTTTT. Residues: CATGQGANEKLFF.

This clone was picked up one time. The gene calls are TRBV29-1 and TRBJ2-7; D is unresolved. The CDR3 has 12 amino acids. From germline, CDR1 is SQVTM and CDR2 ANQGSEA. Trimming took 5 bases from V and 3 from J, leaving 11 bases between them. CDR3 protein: CSVSQESYEQYF. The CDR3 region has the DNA TGCAGCGTTAGCCAGGAAAGCTACGAGCAGTACTTC.

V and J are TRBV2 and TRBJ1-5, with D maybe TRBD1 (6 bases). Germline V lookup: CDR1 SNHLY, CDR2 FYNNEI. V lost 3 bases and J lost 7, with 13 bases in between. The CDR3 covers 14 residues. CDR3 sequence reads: CASSEQGRWQPQHF. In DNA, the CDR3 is TGTGCCAGCAGTGAGCAGGGGCGGTGGCAGCCCCAGCATTTT.

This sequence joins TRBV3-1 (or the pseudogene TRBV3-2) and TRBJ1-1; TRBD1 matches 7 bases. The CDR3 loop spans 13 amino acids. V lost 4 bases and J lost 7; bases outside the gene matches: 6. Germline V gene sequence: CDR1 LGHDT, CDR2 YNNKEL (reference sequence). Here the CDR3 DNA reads TGTGCCAGCAGCCCCCTGACAGGGCTTGAAGCTTTCTTT. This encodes CASSPLTGLEAFF.

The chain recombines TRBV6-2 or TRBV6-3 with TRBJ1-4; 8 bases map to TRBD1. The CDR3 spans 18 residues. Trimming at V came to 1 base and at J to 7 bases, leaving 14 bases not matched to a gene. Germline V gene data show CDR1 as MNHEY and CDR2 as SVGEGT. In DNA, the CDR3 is TGTGCCAGCAGTTACTTATCTAGGGACAGGTTTATGGGTGAAAAACTGTTTTTT. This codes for CASSYLSRDRFMGEKLFF.

DNA of the CDR3: TGTGCCAGCTCACCGGGGCAGATCGGCTCACAAGAGACCCAGTACTTC. The encoded protein is CASSPGQIGSQETQYF. This chain connects TRBV18 to TRBJ2-5; tentatively, D is TRBD1 (5 bases). The germline V and J ends were trimmed by 3 bases and 2 bases, with 16 bases remaining between them. Per the germline V gene, CDR1 is KGHSH and CDR2 is LQKENI. This CDR3 is 16 amino acids long.

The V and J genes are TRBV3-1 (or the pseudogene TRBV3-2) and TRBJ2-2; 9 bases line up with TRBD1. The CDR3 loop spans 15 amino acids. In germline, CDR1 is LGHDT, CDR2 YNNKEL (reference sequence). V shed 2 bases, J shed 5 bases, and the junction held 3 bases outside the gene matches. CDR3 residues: CASSQWDRATGELFF. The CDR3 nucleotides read TGTGCCAGCAGCCAATGGGACAGGGCGACCGGGGAGCTGTTTTTT.

CDR3 in amino acids: CASRTTGGRSQPQHF. The CDR3 DNA sequence: TGTGCCAGTAGGACCACAGGGGGTAGGAGTCAGCCCCAGCATTTT. The chain recombines TRBV19 with TRBJ1-5, with 8 bases matching TRBD1. Losses at the gene ends were 6 bases for V and 6 bases for J; bases not matched to a gene: 10. In germline, CDR1 is LNHDA, CDR2 SQIVND (reference sequence). This CDR3 region has 15 residues. The whole variable domain, remainder taken from reference TRBV19 and TRBJ1-5, is DGGITQSPKYLFRKEGQNVTLSCEQNLNHDAMYWYRQDPGQGLRLIYYSQIVNDFQKGDIAEGYSVSREKKESFPLTVTSAQKNPTAFYLCASRTTGGRSQPQHFGDGTRLSIL.